Described below is a single T cell receptor beta chain sequence and its context. No antigen is known for it. Assay used: immunoSEQ multiplex PCR; TCRdb lists only in-frame clones, some missing. The sample carries some 120,000 clones, around 94% recorded once. The data were taken from a study of T cell responses to AZD1222 COVID-19 vaccine. In germline, CDR1 is MGHRA, CDR2 YSYEKL. Trimming took off 1 base at V and 2 bases at J, with 10 bases between the two ends. This CDR3 has 15 amino acids. Findings of the study overall: Unmutated variant regions are reportedly the target of nearly half of TCRs that are spike-specific. Seropositive status at baseline applied to only a handful of AZD1222 recipients.

The clonotype originates from an adult in good health. The sample here was peripheral blood, taken on day 0 of AZD1222 vaccination. The rearrangement joins TRBV4-1 to TRBJ2-3; D is perhaps TRBD1 (5 bases). The CDR3: CASSQVGLPTDTQYF. CDR3 nucleotide sequence: TGCGCCAGCAGCCAAGTGGGGCTTCCCACAGATACGCAGTATTTT.